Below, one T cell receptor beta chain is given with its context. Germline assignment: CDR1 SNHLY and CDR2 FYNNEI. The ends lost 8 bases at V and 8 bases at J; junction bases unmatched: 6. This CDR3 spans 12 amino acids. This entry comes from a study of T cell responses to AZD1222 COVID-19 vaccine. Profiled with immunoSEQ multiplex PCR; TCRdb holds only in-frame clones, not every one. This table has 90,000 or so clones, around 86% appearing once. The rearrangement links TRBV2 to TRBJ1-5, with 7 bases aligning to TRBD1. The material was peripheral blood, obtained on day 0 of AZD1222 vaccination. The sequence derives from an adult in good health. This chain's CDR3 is CASGTEYEPQHF. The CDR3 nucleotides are TGTGCCAGCGGGACAGAATACGAGCCCCAGCATTTT.